This T cell receptor beta chain was identified during a study of T cells after yellow fever vaccination (dated by TCRdb to the late 2010s). Broadly, across the study: The SMART-Seq v4 Ultra Low Input RNA kit was used to prepare libraries from fractions with low cell numbers. Bulk TCR alpha and beta repertoires were sequenced longitudinally to track T-cell clones before and after primary and booster YFV17D yellow fever vaccination. The cohort comprised two healthy male donors, one aged 18 to 30 and one aged 30 to 40 years. Blood samples were taken at several timepoints before and after primary and secondary immunization, and bulk PBMC replicates and cell subsets were isolated.

TCR cDNA was synthesized by 5'RACE template switching, which introduced a universal primer site and unique molecular identifiers. Priming for cDNA synthesis came from both the TCR alpha and TCR beta constant segments. Library amplification involved two PCR steps, and the second step added sample barcodes and sequencing adapters. Sequencing of libraries was done on Illumina HiSeq 2500 (2x100 bp) or NovaSeq (2x150 bp). The authors' analysis ran thus. Reads were demultiplexed and collapsed into UMI consensus sequences with MIGEC, and V(D)J alignment was performed with MiXCR. Using edgeR on replicate PBMC samples, clonotypes were called vaccine-responding if FDR was below 0.01 and the log2 fold change was above 5 up to day 15. Each bulk clonotype received a CD4 or CD8 identity based on whether the sequenced CD4 or CD8 repertoire contained that clonotype at higher abundance. TCRdb trimmed the raw reads at Q25, called clones with MiXCR and kept productive beta chains. Identical CDR3 proteins give one entry, which carries the most common genes and DNA. Clone size and V and J calls follow TCRdb, not the original study. The sample table shows hundreds of thousands of distinct CDR3 sequences, and roughly a sixth are seen once. The top ten constitute roughly 17% of the sample.

Read against the paper, the sample's treatment or condition label means: live attenuated yellow fever vaccine strain. At every blood-draw timepoint, two biological replicates of bulk PBMCs were collected. PBMCs were isolated from peripheral blood using a standard Ficoll-Paque protocol. TriZol was used to extract RNA from bulk PBMCs, CD4 and CD8 fractions, and dextramer-positive and dextramer-negative fractions. Study-level results and caveats: The secondary T-cell response was found to be weaker but faster than the primary response, with a peak reached on day 5 rather than on day 15. Computational filtering was required because FACS-sorted repertoires could contain abundant contaminating clonotypes from the bulk population. A small fraction of clonotypes appeared in both the CD4 and CD8 compartments, likely as a result of convergent recombination. Only two donors were included in the study, so the extent to which the findings can be generalized is limited. Most clones expanded after primary vaccination were re-detected after the booster (just under 97% of CD4 and approximately 85% of CD8), suggesting broad memory maintenance.

Inclusive of the bounding cysteine and phenylalanine, the CDR3 is 14 residues long. CDR3 DNA only is kept here, 42 bases in frame from base 1. From the germline V gene (reference sequence), CDR1 is LNHNV and CDR2 is YYDKDF. The germline V end is reduced by 0 bases and the J end by 6 bases; junction bases left unmatched: 5. Concerning this clonotype: Its antigen is currently not known. No base-level quality is on record; no much larger clone is a single base apart.

The input for sequencing was PBMCs, taken around 5 days after the first yellow fever vaccination. This chain is built from TRBV15 and TRBJ2-7, with 7 bases in between that match TRBD1. The source is a man younger than 35 who received the YFV17D yellow fever vaccine. The DNA sequence is given as TGTGCCACCAGCAGAGATTTGACAGGGCGCGAGCAGTACTTC. It encodes CATSRDLTGREQYF.